This T cell receptor (beta chain) is from a study of cytomegalovirus exposure and HLA in healthy donors. Study background: A later analysis reported the same platform for the roughly 110 validation repertoires and the approximately 670 first-cohort repertoires. Study-wide points: In vitro data verified three CMV-associated chains as specific for CMV antigens. Reports described diagnosis of cytomegalovirus status by the classifier as highly specific and sensitive.

Of note for this clone: Its antigen remains unidentified.

Using immunoSEQ multiplex PCR, the repertoire was profiled, and TCRdb retains in-frame clones only, with some absent. The repertoire holds hundreds of thousands of clones, more than 85% seen once, with around 12% in the top ten. V shed 4 bases and J shed 7 bases, with 17 bases lying between them. The CDR3 covers 15 residues. Germline V gene data show CDR1 as SGHDN and CDR2 as FVKESK. The chain couples TRBV14 to TRBJ2-1; D possibly corresponds to TRBD2 (6 bases). Source material: PBMCs. This clonotype was obtained from a man aged 18 to 30 in good health and CMV-seropositive. CDR3 bases: TGTGCCAGCAGCCCCCTGGGGGGAGAAAGGAATGAGCAGTTCTTC. Its translation is CASSPLGGERNEQFF.